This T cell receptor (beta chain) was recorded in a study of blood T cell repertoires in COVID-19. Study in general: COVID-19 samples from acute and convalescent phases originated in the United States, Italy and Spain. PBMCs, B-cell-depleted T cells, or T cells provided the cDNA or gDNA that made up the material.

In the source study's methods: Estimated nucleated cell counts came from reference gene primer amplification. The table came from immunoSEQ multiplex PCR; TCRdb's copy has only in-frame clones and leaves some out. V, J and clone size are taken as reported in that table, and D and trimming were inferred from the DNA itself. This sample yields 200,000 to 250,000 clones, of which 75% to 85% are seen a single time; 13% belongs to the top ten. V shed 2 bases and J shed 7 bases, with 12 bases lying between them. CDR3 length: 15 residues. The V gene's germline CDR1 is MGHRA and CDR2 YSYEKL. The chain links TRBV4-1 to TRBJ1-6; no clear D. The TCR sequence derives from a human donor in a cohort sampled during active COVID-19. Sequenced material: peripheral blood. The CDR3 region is CASSQQTHLNSPLHF. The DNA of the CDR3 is TGCGCCAGCAGCCAACAGACTCACTTGAATTCACCCCTCCACTTT.